These 28 T cell receptor beta chains were all obtained from the same sample, sequenced in a study of T cell repertoires in cytomegalovirus infection. TCRdb passed the reads through MiXCR, listing each CDR3 protein once. This sample yields approximately 600,000 distinct CDR3 sequences, of which over 35% are seen a single time; around 50% belongs to the top ten. No cognate antigen is known for these TCRs. Sequenced here: cultured PBMCs, sampled from culture after CMV antigen stimulation. The receptor set was obtained from a human donor in good health (CMV status not recorded). Some clones in this sample may be carry-over from other donors' samples.

The chain carries TRBV12-5 and TRBJ2-7; D is perhaps TRBD1 (6 bases). Trimming took 5 bases from V and 2 from J, leaving 10 bases between them. The CDR3 is made up of 13 amino acids. The germline CDR1 and CDR2 sequences are LGHNT and FRNRAP. The CDR3 sequence: CASGNQGTYEQYF. CDR3 nucleotides: TGTGCTAGTGGTAACCAGGGGACCTACGAGCAGTACTTC.

The sample holds a few counts of this clonotype. The V call is TRBV12-5, the J call TRBJ2-5; TRBD2 matches 13 bases. Germline-derived CDR1 and CDR2 are LGHNT and FRNRAP. The V and J ends lost 5 bases and 1 base, in that order; junction bases with no gene match: 4. The CDR3 has 16 amino acids. The CDR3 nucleotides are TGTGCTAGTGGTGCCGGGACTAGCGGGACCCAAGAGACCCAGTACTTC. Translated, it gives CASGAGTSGTQETQYF.

This clonotype was recorded a few times. This chain joins TRBV6-5 and TRBJ2-1; possibly TRBD2 for D (5 bases). In germline, CDR1 is MNHEY, CDR2 SVGAGI. V shed 0 bases and J shed 5 bases, with 17 bases lying between them. The CDR3 extends over 17 amino acids. The CDR3 nucleotides are TGTGCCAGCAGTTACTCGAGTAGCGTGCAAGCTGACAATGAGCAGTTCTTC. Its protein is CASSYSSSVQADNEQFF.

This clonotype has more than one count but fewer than ten. This rearrangement joins TRBV6-1 to TRBJ2-1; weak D call: TRBD2 (6 bases). Deletions cut 2 bases from V and 5 bases from J, with 25 bases between. Per germline, CDR1 MNHNS and CDR2 SASEGT. CDR3 length: 19 amino acids. In DNA, the CDR3 is TGTGCCAGCAGTGAATCGGGAAGGACGGGGGATTTAGCGAACAATGAGCAGTTCTTC. Its protein product is CASSESGRTGDLANNEQFF.

The chain combines TRBV7-2 with TRBJ2-1, with 11 bases aligning to TRBD2. The CDR3 contains 14 residues. V dropped 5 bases and J dropped 5; count of bases not matched to a gene: 2. CDR1 and CDR2 (germline): SGHTA, FQGNSA. The CDR3 DNA follows: TGTGCCAGCAGCCGGGGACTAGCGGACAATGAGCAGTTCTTC. It encodes CASSRGLADNEQFF.

Only one count was recorded for this clonotype. The chain employs TRBV19 and TRBJ2-1; TRBD2 matches at 7 bases. Per the germline V gene, CDR1 is LNHDA and CDR2 is SQIVND (reference sequence). V lost 5 bases, J lost 1 base, and 2 bases stayed unmatched. CDR3 length: 14 residues. The CDR3 DNA reads TGTGCCAGTAGTTGGGGGGGGTCCTACAATGAGCAGTTCTTC. Protein sequence: CASSWGGSYNEQFF.

This clonotype was counted between two and nine times. This chain joins TRBV6-1 and TRBJ2-7; a possible D gene is TRBD2 (6 bases). Germline values: CDR1 MNHNS, CDR2 SASEGT. Trimming removed 8 bases from V and 3 bases from J, with 20 bases in between. This CDR3 spans 15 amino acids. Here the CDR3 reads CASLYVGGVGYEQYF. The CDR3 DNA follows: TGTGCCAGCCTGTACGTAGGAGGGGTTGGCTACGAGCAGTACTTC.

On this clonotype: A read error may explain this, as a much larger clone is one base away. J is TRBJ1-2 and V is TRBV7-2; the match to TRBD1 covers 12 bases. CDR1 and CDR2 from the germline V gene are SGHTA and FQGNSA. There are 15 residues in the CDR3. The CDR3 DNA is TGTGCCAGCAGCAAGGGACAGGGGGCTCCCTATAGCTACACCTTC. Its translation is CASSKGQGAPYSYTF.

In this sample, this clonotype turned up a few times. The chain uses TRBV7-2 and TRBJ2-7; 11 bases line up with TRBD2. Germline V gives CDR1 SGHTA, CDR2 FQGNSA. This CDR3 comprises 19 residues. V was pared by 5 bases and J by 0 bases, with 15 bases of the junction left unmatched. The CDR3 DNA reads TGTGCCAGCAGCCGGGGGCTAGCGGGAGGTCTCTACAGCTCCTACGAGCAGTACTTC. This translates into CASSRGLAGGLYSSYEQYF.

This chain joins TRBV19 and TRBJ2-6, with 7 bases fitting TRBD1. The V gene's germline CDR1 is LNHDA and CDR2 SQIVND (reference sequence). The CDR3 is made up of 18 amino acids. The junction had 13 bases not matched to a gene; V was cut back by 7 bases and J by 1 base. The CDR3 bases are TGTGCCAGTAAAGACAGGGCTGGGGTTTGGTCTGGGGCCAACGTCCTGACTTTC. It translates to CASKDRAGVWSGANVLTF.

This clonotype was detected only a few times. The chain combines TRBV7-9 with TRBJ1-4; D gene uncertain. With 2 bases removed from V and 3 bases from J, the gap between germline ends came to 10 bases. Germline V lookup: CDR1 SEHNR, CDR2 FQNEAQ (reference sequence). This CDR3 spans 15 amino acids. CDR3 sequence reads: CASSLPLRANEKLFF. The DNA of the CDR3 is TGTGCCAGCAGCTTACCCCTAAGAGCTAATGAAAAACTGTTTTTT.

This clonotype was seen just once. The chain employs TRBV24-1 and TRBJ2-3, with unresolved D. V was cut by 4 bases and J by 2 bases, with 12 bases left in between. The CDR3 covers 15 residues. The germline CDR1 and CDR2 sequences are KGHDR and SFDVKD. CDR3 sequence (DNA): TGTGCCACCAGTGACGCGGCCATACCCACAGATACGCAGTATTTT. Its protein is CATSDAAIPTDTQYF.

The chain combines TRBV5-1 with TRBJ2-7; perhaps TRBD1 as D (5 bases). The CDR3 covers 14 residues. The germline CDR1 and CDR2 sequences are SGHRS and YFSETQ. V lost 0 bases and J 9 bases, leaving 16 bases between the germline ends. The CDR3 reads CASSLGQTRSVQYF. The CDR3 coding sequence is TGCGCCAGCAGCTTGGGACAGACCCGTAGTGTGCAGTACTTC.

Worth noting for this clonotype: A much larger clone differs by one base, so this may be a read error. The rearrangement uses TRBV7-2 and TRBJ2-7; 10 bases align to TRBD2. Germline lookup yields CDR1 SGHTA and CDR2 FQGNSA. After removal of 4 bases from V and 2 bases from J, the junction contained 5 bases not matched to a gene. The CDR3 has 15 residues. CDR3 protein: CASSSAAGGPYEQYF. The DNA of the CDR3 is TGTGCCAGCAGCTCCGCAGCGGGAGGGCCCTACGAGCAGTACTTC.

As regards this clonotype: The germline gene is not matched at one end of the junction; a read error may be the cause. The chain uses TRBV6-2 or TRBV6-3 and TRBJ2-7, with 8 positions matching TRBD2. CDR1 MNHEY and CDR2 SVGEGT come from the germline V gene. The CDR3 sequence is 12 residues long. CDR3 sequence reads: CASSNLGLDNIF. The CDR3 nucleotides are TGTGCCAGCAGTAACCTGGGACTAGACAACATCTTC.

This clonotype was observed a few times. The CDR3 spells CASSPGPQANYGYTF. As DNA, the CDR3 is TGTGCCAGCAGCCCAGGACCGCAGGCTAACTATGGCTACACCTTC. The chain has TRBV7-9 and TRBJ1-2; D remains unclear. Between the trimmed V and J ends, which lost 5 bases and 0 bases, there was a span of 13 bases. The CDR3 length is 15 residues. Germline CDR1 and CDR2: SEHNR and FQNEAQ (reference sequence).

The rearrangement uses TRBV19 and TRBJ1-5; the D gene is possibly TRBD1 (5 bases). In germline, CDR1 is LNHDA, CDR2 SQIVND (reference sequence). The ends were cut back, 5 bases at V and 0 bases at J, with 11 bases in the middle. This CDR3 has 15 amino acids. The CDR3 sequence: CASSGHHYSNQPQHF. DNA of the CDR3: TGTGCCAGTAGTGGACACCACTATAGCAATCAGCCCCAGCATTTT.

The chain uses TRBV11-1 and TRBJ2-1; D possibly corresponds to TRBD1 (6 bases). This CDR3 is built from 13 residues. Germline assignment: CDR1 SGHAT and CDR2 FQDESV (reference sequence). V lost 5 bases and J lost 9, with 14 bases in between. This chain's CDR3 is CASSRAGAGEQFF. CDR3 bases: TGTGCCAGCAGCCGGGCAGGGGCCGGTGAGCAGTTCTTC. Full variable domain (outside the CDR3, taken from reference TRBV11-1 and TRBJ2-1): EAEVAQSPRYKITEKSQAVAFWCDPISGHATLYWYRQILGQGPELLVQFQDESVVDDSQLPKDRFSAERLKGVDSTLKIQPAELGDSAMYLCASSRAGAGEQFFGPGTRLTVL.

This chain uses TRBV7-2 with TRBJ2-5; no clear D gene. Germline-derived CDR1 and CDR2 are SGHTA and FQGNSA. V dropped 5 bases and J dropped 4 bases, with 11 bases sitting between them. The CDR3 contains 13 residues. The CDR3 sequence is CASSLYPGETQYF. CDR3 sequence (DNA): TGTGCCAGCAGCCTCTACCCGGGAGAGACCCAGTACTTC. The full variable domain, rest sourced from reference TRBV7-2 and TRBJ2-5, is GAGVSQSPSNKVTEKGKDVELRCDPISGHTALYWYRQSLGQGLEFLIYFQGNSAPDKSGLPSDRFSAERTGGSVSTLTIQRTQQEDSAVYLCASSLYPGETQYFGPGTRLLVL.

The chain recombines TRBV5-1 with TRBJ2-2; D gene ambiguous. The V and J ends lost 4 bases and 0 bases respectively, with 13 bases between them. Germline CDR1 reads SGHRS; CDR2 reads YFSETQ. This CDR3 is 16 amino acids long. The CDR3: CASSGSSGPNTGELFF. CDR3 nucleotides: TGCGCCAGCAGCGGGTCTTCCGGGCCGAACACCGGGGAGCTGTTTTTT.

The sample holds a few counts of this clonotype. The rearrangement uses TRBV27 and TRBJ2-1; D may correspond to TRBD1 or TRBD2 (6 bases each). The CDR3 is 15 amino acids. V was shortened by 4 bases and J by 7 bases, with 17 bases between the two germline ends. CDR1 and CDR2 from the germline V gene are MNHEY and SMNVEV (reference sequence). CDR3 DNA: TGTGCCAGCAGTTCCCCGCCCGGGGGCAGGAATGAGCAGTTCTTC. Protein sequence: CASSSPPGGRNEQFF.

The V gene is TRBV6-1, the J gene TRBJ2-1; 9 bases are a match to TRBD1. V gave up 3 bases and J gave up 7 bases; unmatched junction bases: 13. CDR3 length: 17 residues. Germline V lookup: CDR1 MNHNS, CDR2 SASEGT. CDR3 sequence: CASSEALGQGGRNEQFF. The DNA for the CDR3 is TGTGCCAGCAGTGAGGCCTTGGGACAGGGAGGGAGAAATGAGCAGTTCTTC.

The chain recombines TRBV28 with TRBJ1-1; a weak D match, TRBD1 (5 bases). Trimming removed 4 bases at V and 4 bases at J, with 16 bases between. Germline V gene sequence: CDR1 MDHEN, CDR2 SYDVKM. CDR3 size: 15 residues. CDR3 DNA sequence: TGTGCCAGCAGTTCCGGTGGGACTCGGGGCACTGAAGCTTTCTTT. Its protein is CASSSGGTRGTEAFF.

CDR3 bases: TGTGCCAGCAGTTACGAACAGGGAAACACTGAAGCTTTCTTT. The encoded protein is CASSYEQGNTEAFF. The chain uses TRBV6-6 and TRBJ1-1; a possible D gene is TRBD1 (6 bases). Trimming stripped 2 bases from V and 2 bases from J, with 9 bases between. CDR3 length equals 14 residues. Per germline, CDR1 MNHNY and CDR2 SVGAGI (reference sequence).

The table lists this clonotype with many counts. This chain uses TRBV7-8 with TRBJ1-4, with D uncertain. The germline CDR1 and CDR2 sequences are SGHVS and FQNEAQ. This CDR3 contains 16 residues. The ends were cut back, 1 base at V and 3 bases at J, with 12 bases in the middle. CDR3: CASSLVRGWSNEKLFF. The DNA of the CDR3 is TGTGCCAGCAGCTTAGTGCGGGGTTGGTCTAATGAAAAACTGTTTTTT.

This clonotype has more than one count but fewer than ten. This chain joins TRBV11-2 and TRBJ1-5; D is undetermined. There are 13 residues in the CDR3. V shed 4 bases and J shed 7 bases, with 11 bases lying between them. CDR1 and CDR2 (germline): SGHAT, FQNNGV. CDR3: CASSSYINQPQHF. The CDR3 DNA reads as TGTGCCAGCAGCTCCTACATTAACCAGCCCCAGCATTTT.

Worth noting for this clonotype: This may arise from a read error, as a much more abundant clone is one base away. The V gene is TRBV7-2, the J gene TRBJ1-5; 11 bases fit TRBD1. The CDR3 is made up of 16 amino acids. The germline gives CDR1 SGHTA, CDR2 FQGNSA. CDR3: CASGGGTGGSNHPQHF. The CDR3 nucleotides are TGTGCCAGCGGGGGCGGGACAGGGGGGAGCAATCATCCCCAGCATTTT.

The genes are TRBV11-3 and TRBJ2-1; D is possibly TRBD1 (6 bases). The CDR3 spans 13 residues. The V and J ends lost 5 bases and 12 bases respectively, with 17 bases between them. Germline loops: CDR1 SGHNT, CDR2 YENEEA. CDR3 nucleotides: TGTGCCAGCAGCCAAAACAGGGAATTAGTGCAGTTCTTC. Its protein is CASSQNRELVQFF.